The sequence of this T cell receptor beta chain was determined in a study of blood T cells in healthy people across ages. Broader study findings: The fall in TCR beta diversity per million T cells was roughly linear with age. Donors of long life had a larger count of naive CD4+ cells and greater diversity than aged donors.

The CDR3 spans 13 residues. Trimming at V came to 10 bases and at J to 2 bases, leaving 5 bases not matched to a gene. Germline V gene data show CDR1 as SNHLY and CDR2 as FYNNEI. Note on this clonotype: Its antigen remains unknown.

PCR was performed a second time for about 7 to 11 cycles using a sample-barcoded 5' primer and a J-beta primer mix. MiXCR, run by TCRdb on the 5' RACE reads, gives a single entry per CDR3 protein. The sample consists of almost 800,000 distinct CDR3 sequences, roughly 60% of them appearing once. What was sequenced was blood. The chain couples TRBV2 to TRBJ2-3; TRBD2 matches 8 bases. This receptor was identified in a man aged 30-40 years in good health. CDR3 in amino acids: CATTSEYTDTQYF. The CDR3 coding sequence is TGTGCCACGACTAGCGAGTACACAGATACGCAGTATTTT.